This TCR beta chain derives from a study of blood T cell repertoires in COVID-19. As for the study in general: There were acute and convalescent COVID-19 samples, and they came from the United States, Italy and Spain. Sources were T cells, B-cell-depleted T cells, or PBMCs; the material itself was cDNA or gDNA.

Using immunoSEQ multiplex PCR, the repertoire was profiled, and TCRdb retains in-frame clones only, with some absent. The profile shows about 210,000 clones, about four fifths of them singletons. Germline CDR1 is SGHTA and CDR2 is FQGNSA. Trimming took off 5 bases at V and 3 bases at J, with 8 bases between the two ends. The CDR3 contains 13 residues. The specimen was peripheral blood. The chain joins TRBV7-2 to TRBJ2-1; D remains unclear. This TCR was recovered from a woman between 40 and 50 years old with active or convalescent COVID-19. The CDR3 DNA is TGTGCCAGCAGCGACGGGTTCTACAATGAGCAGTTCTTC. Its translation: CASSDGFYNEQFF.